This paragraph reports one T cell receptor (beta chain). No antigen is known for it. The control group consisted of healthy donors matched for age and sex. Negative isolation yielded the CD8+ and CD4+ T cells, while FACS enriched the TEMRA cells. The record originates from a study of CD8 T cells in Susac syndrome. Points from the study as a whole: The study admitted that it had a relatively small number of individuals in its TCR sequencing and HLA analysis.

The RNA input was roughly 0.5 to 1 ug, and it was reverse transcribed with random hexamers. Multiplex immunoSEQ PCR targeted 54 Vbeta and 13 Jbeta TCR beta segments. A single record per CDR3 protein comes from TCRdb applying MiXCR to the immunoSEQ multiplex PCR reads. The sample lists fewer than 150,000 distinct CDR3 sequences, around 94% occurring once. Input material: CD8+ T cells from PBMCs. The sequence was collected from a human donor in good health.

CDR3 nucleotides: TGTGCCAGCAGCCTTCCTAGCGGGAGCCGGAATGAGCAGTTCTTC. Amino acids: CASSLPSGSRNEQFF. The rearrangement joins TRBV5-4 to TRBJ2-1; 10 bases are shared with TRBD2. The CDR3 has 15 amino acids. The V gene's germline CDR1 is SGHNT and CDR2 YYREEE (reference sequence). The V gene end was trimmed by 4 bases and the J gene end by 7 bases; junction bases not matched to a gene: 8.